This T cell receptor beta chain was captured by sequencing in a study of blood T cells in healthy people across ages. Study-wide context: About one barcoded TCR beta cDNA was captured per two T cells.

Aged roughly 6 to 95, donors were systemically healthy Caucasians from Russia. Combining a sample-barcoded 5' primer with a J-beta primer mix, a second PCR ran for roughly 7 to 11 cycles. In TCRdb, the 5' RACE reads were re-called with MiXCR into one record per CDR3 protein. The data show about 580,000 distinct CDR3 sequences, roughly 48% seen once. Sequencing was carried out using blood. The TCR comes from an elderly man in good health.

The CDR3 DNA sequence: TGTGCCAGCAGCTTAGTTGGGGTTAACTATGGCTACACCTTC. Protein product: CASSLVGVNYGYTF. This chain uses TRBV7-2 with TRBJ1-2; no firm D call. This CDR3 contains 14 residues. V lost 1 base and J 1 base, leaving 7 bases between the germline ends. Germline V gives CDR1 SGHTA, CDR2 FQGNSA.